The 32 T cell receptor beta chains presented below share a single source sample, sequenced in a study of blood T cell repertoires in COVID-19. Profiling relied on immunoSEQ multiplex PCR, and the TCRdb table lists in-frame clones only, not all of them. Of about 240,000 clones in the sample, 70% to 90% were seen once. Sequenced input: peripheral blood. These receptors all stem from a young woman who had recovered from COVID-19.

The genes are TRBV3-1 (or the pseudogene TRBV3-2) and TRBJ1-6; 8 bases agree with TRBD1. CDR1 is LGHDT and CDR2 is YNNKEL in the germline V gene (reference sequence). The CDR3 consists of 15 residues. V trimming: 2 bases; J trimming: 9 bases; junction bases outside the gene matches: 6. The CDR3 spells CASSQRGTGPSPLHF. The DNA of the CDR3 is TGTGCCAGCAGCCAACGGGGGACAGGACCTTCACCCCTCCACTTT.

This clone is a singleton in its sample. J is TRBJ1-2 and V is TRBV7-2; the D gene is possibly TRBD1 (6 bases). The CDR3 length is 16 residues. The germline gives CDR1 SGHTA, CDR2 FQGNSA. Trimming removed 5 bases at V and 0 bases at J, with 16 bases between. This CDR3 reads CASSTRGQGTNYGYTF. The CDR3 nucleotides read TGTGCCAGCAGCACGAGAGGGCAGGGGACTAACTATGGCTACACCTTC. Complete variable domain (other parts from reference TRBV7-2 and TRBJ1-2): GAGVSQSPSNKVTEKGKDVELRCDPISGHTALYWYRQSLGQGLEFLIYFQGNSAPDKSGLPSDRFSAERTGGSVSTLTIQRTQQEDSAVYLCASSTRGQGTNYGYTFGSGTRLTVV.

This chain connects TRBV6-2 or TRBV6-3 to TRBJ2-1; 13 bases fit TRBD2. Trimming took 4 bases from V and 0 from J; bases not matched to a gene: 15. The CDR3 extends over 21 amino acids. Per the germline V gene, CDR1 is MNHEY and CDR2 is SVGEGT. This CDR3 reads CASSWTSGGQEAGPSYNEQFF. The CDR3 DNA reads as TGTGCCAGCAGTTGGACTAGCGGGGGCCAAGAAGCAGGCCCCTCCTACAATGAGCAGTTCTTC.

The chain employs TRBV6-2 or TRBV6-3 and TRBJ2-3; no definite D call. The CDR3 has 15 amino acids. Germline CDR1 MNHEY, CDR2 SVGEGT. Trimming pared 4 bases from V and 0 bases from J, leaving 11 bases between. The CDR3 loop reads CASSSGESSTDTQYF. The CDR3 DNA reads TGTGCCAGCAGTTCAGGCGAATCTAGCACAGATACGCAGTATTTT.

The CDR3 protein is CASSLSRGTEAFF. The CDR3, as DNA: TGTGCCAGCAGCTTATCGAGGGGGACTGAAGCTTTCTTT. V and J are TRBV11-2 and TRBJ1-1, with D maybe TRBD1 (6 bases). Trimming pared 2 bases from V and 5 bases from J, leaving 9 bases between. The CDR3 extends over 13 amino acids. Germline values: CDR1 SGHAT, CDR2 FQNNGV.

The gene calls are TRBV7-9 and TRBJ1-1; D gene unclear. CDR1 SEHNR and CDR2 FQNEAQ come from the germline V gene (reference sequence). Trimming pared 5 bases from V and 1 base from J, leaving 11 bases between. CDR3 length equals 14 residues. This CDR3 reads CASSVINRNTEAFF. CDR3 nucleotide sequence: TGTGCCAGCAGCGTAATTAACAGGAACACTGAAGCTTTCTTT. The full variable domain, rest sourced from reference TRBV7-9 and TRBJ1-1, is DTGVSQNPRHKITKRGQNVTFRCDPISEHNRLYWYRQTLGQGPEFLTYFQNEAQLEKSRLLSDRFSAERPKGSFSTLEIQRTEQGDSAMYLCASSVINRNTEAFFGQGTRLTVV.

This clone was detected once. J is TRBJ2-5 and V is TRBV19; 7 bases agree with TRBD1. The V and J ends lost 1 base and 1 base, in that order; junction bases with no gene match: 3. Germline CDR1 reads LNHDA; CDR2 reads SQIVND (reference sequence). The CDR3 is 15 amino acids. CDR3 nucleotide sequence: TGTGCCAGTAGTATAGTACAGGGGCTCCAAGAGACCCAGTACTTC. Amino acids: CASSIVQGLQETQYF.

This clone was recorded only once. This sequence joins TRBV14 and TRBJ2-2, with TRBD1 matching 9 bases. Germline values: CDR1 SGHDN, CDR2 FVKESK. The trim removed 1 base at V and 2 bases at J, leaving 8 bases unmatched. CDR3 length: 18 residues. The CDR3 reads CASSQGPATGGNTGELFF. The CDR3, as DNA: TGTGCCAGCAGCCAAGGCCCCGCGACAGGGGGAAACACCGGGGAGCTGTTTTTT.

V gene TRBV10-3 combines with J gene TRBJ1-6; no definite D call. V lost 7 bases and J lost 7, with 11 bases in between. Germline V gene sequence: CDR1 ENHRY, CDR2 SYGVKD. There are 13 residues in the CDR3. In nucleotides, the CDR3 is TGTGCCATCAAGGCGGCAGTAAATTCACCCCTCCACTTT. Translated, it gives CAIKAAVNSPLHF.

The chain recombines TRBV5-6 with TRBJ2-7, with TRBD1 matching 9 bases. J gave up 3 bases and V 5 bases, and 9 bases lay outside the gene matches. The germline V gene has CDR1 SGHDT and CDR2 YYEEEE. The CDR3 covers 15 residues. In DNA form, the CDR3 reads TGTGCCAGCAGATTCACAGGGGGCAGGAACTACGAGCAGTACTTC. It is translated as CASRFTGGRNYEQYF.

The CDR3 sequence is CASSVYEGASIDSPLHF. Written as DNA, the CDR3 is TGTGCCAGCAGCGTTTATGAGGGGGCGTCCATTGATTCACCCCTCCACTTT. This chain joins TRBV9 and TRBJ1-6, with 7 bases that match TRBD1. This CDR3 spans 17 amino acids. Germline CDR1 and CDR2: SGDLS and YYNGEE. Trimming cost V 2 bases and J 8 bases; bases outside gene matches: 13.

The chain links TRBV5-4 to TRBJ1-4; D gene unclear. V was cut by 0 bases and J by 8 bases, with 14 bases left in between. In germline, CDR1 is SGHNT, CDR2 YYREEE (reference sequence). The CDR3 runs 15 residues. CDR3 residues: CASSLAGVPGEKLFF. The CDR3 DNA reads TGTGCCAGCAGCTTGGCGGGTGTACCGGGGGAAAAACTGTTTTTT.

The genes are TRBV18 and TRBJ1-1, with a possible D match to TRBD1 (5 bases). Trimming removed 3 bases from V and 4 bases from J, with 9 bases in between. Germline V gives CDR1 KGHSH, CDR2 LQKENI. There are 13 residues in the CDR3. This CDR3 is CASSPGTSTEAFF. The CDR3 DNA reads TGTGCCAGCTCACCGGGGACTTCCACTGAAGCTTTCTTT. Based on the CDR3 plus reference TRBV18 and TRBJ1-1, the full variable domain is NAGVMQNPRHLVRRRGQEARLRCSPMKGHSHVYWYRQLPEEGLKFMVYLQKENIIDESGMPKERFSAEFPKEGPSILRIQQVVRGDSAAYFCASSPGTSTEAFFGQGTRLTVV.

This clone came up once. The V and J genes are TRBV6-5 and TRBJ1-2; weak D call: TRBD1 (5 bases). Trimming cost V 5 bases and J 4 bases, with 14 bases left between them. The germline gives CDR1 MNHEY, CDR2 SVGAGI. The CDR3 is made up of 14 amino acids. This chain's CDR3 is CASSRTTVGYGYTF. The CDR3 region has the DNA TGTGCCAGCAGTCGTACGACAGTTGGCTATGGCTACACCTTC.

This clone was seen a few times. The chain carries TRBV7-9 and TRBJ2-6; D not resolved. This CDR3 is built from 17 residues. Germline V gives CDR1 SEHNR, CDR2 FQNEAQ (reference sequence). With 1 base removed from V and 0 bases from J, the gap between germline ends came to 10 bases. The CDR3 coding sequence is TGTGCCAGCAGCTTAGGGGCCAGCAGCTCTGGGGCCAACGTCCTGACTTTC. This codes for CASSLGASSSGANVLTF.

The chain employs TRBV6-2 or TRBV6-3 and TRBJ2-3; no reliable D call. The CDR3 sequence is 15 residues long. Germline assignment: CDR1 MNHEY and CDR2 SVGEGT. Trimming removed 6 bases at V and 5 bases at J, with 18 bases between. CDR3 protein: CASSPYSSVVDTQYF. As DNA, the CDR3 is TGTGCCAGCAGCCCCTACTCAAGCGTTGTAGATACGCAGTATTTT.

The chain uses TRBV19 and TRBJ2-1; TRBD2 might be the D (6 bases). Germline V gives CDR1 LNHDA, CDR2 SQIVND (reference sequence). Trimming removed 3 bases at V and 0 bases at J, with 12 bases between. The CDR3 runs to 16 residues. DNA of the CDR3: TGTGCCAGTAGTATCCGGGACTCAAGCTCCTACAATGAGCAGTTCTTC. As protein: CASSIRDSSSYNEQFF.

V gene TRBV5-1 combines with J gene TRBJ2-7; D is possibly TRBD1 (5 bases). Trimming removed 4 bases at V and 3 bases at J, with 14 bases between. The length of the CDR3 is 14 residues. Germline values: CDR1 SGHRS, CDR2 YFSETQ. The CDR3 DNA is TGCGCCAGCAGCCCCTATCCTCAGGGCTACGAGCAGTACTTC. It codes for CASSPYPQGYEQYF.

The genes are TRBV16 and TRBJ1-2; D call uncertain. Germline CDR1 reads KGHSY; CDR2 reads FQNENV. The length of the CDR3 is 13 residues. Trimming removed 2 bases at V and 8 bases at J, with 12 bases between. The CDR3: CASSQPGIYGYTF. CDR3 sequence (DNA): TGTGCCAGCAGCCAACCGGGGATTTACGGCTACACCTTC.

The genes are TRBV27 and TRBJ1-2, with TRBD1 matching 10 bases. With V trimmed by 3 bases and J by 6 bases, 4 bases remained unmatched. Germline CDR1 is MNHEY and CDR2 is SMNVEV (reference sequence). The CDR3 covers 14 residues. The CDR3 bases are TGTGCCAGCAGTTTTGACAGGGGGCTAGATGGCTACACCTTC. Amino acids: CASSFDRGLDGYTF.

This chain uses TRBV4-2 with TRBJ1-2; 7 nucleotides align to TRBD1. Looked up from germline, CDR1 is LGHNA and CDR2 is YNFKEQ. This CDR3 spans 20 amino acids. Trimming removed 1 base from V and 2 bases from J; junction bases left unmatched: 19. The CDR3 DNA is TGTGCCAGCAGCCAAGCTTCGTTTCGGGAGTTCCGGACAGGAAACTATGGCTACACCTTC. This sequence encodes CASSQASFREFRTGNYGYTF.

This clone was seen only a few times. The chain carries TRBV6-5 and TRBJ1-6; D gene unclear. Trimming left V 2 bases short and J 6 bases short, with 11 bases between. Germline lookup yields CDR1 MNHEY and CDR2 SVGAGI. The CDR3 is 15 residues long. This CDR3 reads CASSYVSGSNSPLHF. Written as DNA, the CDR3 is TGTGCCAGCAGTTACGTCTCCGGGTCTAATTCACCCCTCCACTTT.

This clone appeared a few times. This chain joins TRBV6-2 or TRBV6-3 and TRBJ2-2; no clear D. The CDR3 has 15 amino acids. The germline gives CDR1 MNHEY, CDR2 SVGEGT. With 2 bases removed from V and 8 bases from J, the gap between germline ends came to 15 bases. CDR3 sequence: CASSYTASANGELFF. Written as DNA, the CDR3 is TGTGCCAGCAGTTACACTGCCTCTGCTAATGGGGAGCTGTTTTTT.

This chain uses TRBV6-5 with TRBJ1-1, with 8 bases aligning to TRBD1. Per the germline V gene, CDR1 is MNHEY and CDR2 is SVGAGI. This CDR3 region has 14 residues. Germline trimming cut 6 bases from V and 0 bases from J; bases unmatched to any gene: 3. The CDR3, as DNA: TGTGCCAGCAGCCCGACAGGGGTGAACACTGAAGCTTTCTTT. Protein product: CASSPTGVNTEAFF.

The chain uses TRBV7-9 and TRBJ1-1; D call uncertain. Germline values: CDR1 SEHNR, CDR2 FQNEAQ (reference sequence). Trimming took off 3 bases at V and 3 bases at J, with 20 bases between the two ends. The CDR3 sequence is 17 residues long. CDR3 residues: CASSFWTGIPLDTEAFF. CDR3 bases: TGTGCCAGCAGCTTTTGGACGGGGATCCCGTTGGACACTGAAGCTTTCTTT.

The V call is TRBV5-1, the J call TRBJ1-1, with 7 bases aligning to TRBD1. Germline V gene sequence: CDR1 SGHRS, CDR2 YFSETQ. There are 15 residues in the CDR3. Trimming at V came to 4 bases and at J to 2 bases, leaving 8 bases not matched to a gene. CDR3 DNA sequence: TGCGCCAGCAGCGGGTACAGGGGAGCCAACACTGAAGCTTTCTTT. Its protein is CASSGYRGANTEAFF.

In the case of this clone: This CDR3 is also generated by other DNA sequences in the sample. The V call is TRBV3-1 (or the pseudogene TRBV3-2), the J call TRBJ2-3, with 10 bases lining up with TRBD2. With 8 bases clipped from V and 0 bases from J, the junction kept 8 bases outside the gene matches. CDR1 is LGHDT and CDR2 is YNNKEL in the germline V gene (reference sequence). The CDR3 covers 16 residues. The CDR3 spells CASSPLAGASTDTQYF. CDR3 nucleotides: TGTGCCAGCTCACCTCTAGCGGGGGCCAGCACAGATACGCAGTATTTT.

The chain carries TRBV10-3 and TRBJ2-3; no firm D call. Germline CDR1 reads ENHRY; CDR2 reads SYGVKD. This CDR3 has 11 residues. V was cut by 10 bases and J by 5 bases, with 10 bases left in between. The CDR3 reads CATSNRDTQYF. The DNA for the CDR3 is TGTGCCACGAGCAATCGAGATACGCAGTATTTT.

This sequence joins TRBV13 and TRBJ2-7; 8 nucleotides align to TRBD2. The CDR3 extends over 14 amino acids. The J segment lost 2 bases and the V segment lost 1 base, leaving 1 base of the junction unmatched. Germline loops: CDR1 PRHDT, CDR2 FYEKMQ (reference sequence). CDR3 in amino acids: CASSLAGGPYEQYF. CDR3 nucleotides: TGTGCCAGCAGCTTAGCGGGGGGGCCCTACGAGCAGTACTTC.

This chain connects TRBV4-1 to TRBJ2-1; the D gene is possibly TRBD1 (6 bases). This CDR3 region has 15 residues. V gave up 0 bases and J gave up 2 bases, with 8 bases separating them. Germline V gene sequence: CDR1 MGHRA, CDR2 YSYEKL. The CDR3 DNA sequence: TGCGCCAGCAGCCAAGAGGACAGCCCCTACAATGAGCAGTTCTTC. Amino acid sequence: CASSQEDSPYNEQFF.

The rearrangement links TRBV7-7 to TRBJ2-5; D may be TRBD1 (6 bases). Trimming removed 2 bases at V and 2 bases at J, with 9 bases between. The germline CDR1 and CDR2 sequences are SSHAT and FNYEAQ (reference sequence). The CDR3 is 14 amino acids. The CDR3 bases are TGTGCCAGCAGCTTAACAGGGCCACAAGAGACCCAGTACTTC. It codes for CASSLTGPQETQYF.

This clone was recorded a few times. The V call is TRBV11-2, the J call TRBJ2-1; 10 nucleotides align to TRBD2. Unmatched junction bases numbered 6, after V lost 0 bases and J lost 10 bases. The CDR3 runs to 15 residues. Per germline, CDR1 SGHAT and CDR2 FQNNGV. Here the CDR3 DNA reads TGTGCCAGCAGCTTAGAGGGTAGCGGGGGGTACGAGCAGTTCTTC. Translated, it gives CASSLEGSGGYEQFF.